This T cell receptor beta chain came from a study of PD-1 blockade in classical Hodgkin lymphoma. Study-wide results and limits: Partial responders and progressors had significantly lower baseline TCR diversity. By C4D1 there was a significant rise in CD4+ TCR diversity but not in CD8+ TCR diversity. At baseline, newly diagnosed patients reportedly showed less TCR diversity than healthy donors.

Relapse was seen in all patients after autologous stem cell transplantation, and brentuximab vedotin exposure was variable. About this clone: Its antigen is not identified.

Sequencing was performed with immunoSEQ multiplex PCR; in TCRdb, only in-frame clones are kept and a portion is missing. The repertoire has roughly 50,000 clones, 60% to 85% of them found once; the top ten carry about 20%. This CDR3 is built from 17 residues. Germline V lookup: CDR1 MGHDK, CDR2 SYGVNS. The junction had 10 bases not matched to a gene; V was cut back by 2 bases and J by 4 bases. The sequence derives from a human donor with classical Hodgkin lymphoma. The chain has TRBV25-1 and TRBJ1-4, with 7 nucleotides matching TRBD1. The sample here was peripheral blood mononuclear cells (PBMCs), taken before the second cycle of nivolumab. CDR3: CASSERATGNYNEKLFF. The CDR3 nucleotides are TGTGCCAGCAGTGAAAGGGCGACAGGGAATTATAATGAAAAACTGTTTTTT.